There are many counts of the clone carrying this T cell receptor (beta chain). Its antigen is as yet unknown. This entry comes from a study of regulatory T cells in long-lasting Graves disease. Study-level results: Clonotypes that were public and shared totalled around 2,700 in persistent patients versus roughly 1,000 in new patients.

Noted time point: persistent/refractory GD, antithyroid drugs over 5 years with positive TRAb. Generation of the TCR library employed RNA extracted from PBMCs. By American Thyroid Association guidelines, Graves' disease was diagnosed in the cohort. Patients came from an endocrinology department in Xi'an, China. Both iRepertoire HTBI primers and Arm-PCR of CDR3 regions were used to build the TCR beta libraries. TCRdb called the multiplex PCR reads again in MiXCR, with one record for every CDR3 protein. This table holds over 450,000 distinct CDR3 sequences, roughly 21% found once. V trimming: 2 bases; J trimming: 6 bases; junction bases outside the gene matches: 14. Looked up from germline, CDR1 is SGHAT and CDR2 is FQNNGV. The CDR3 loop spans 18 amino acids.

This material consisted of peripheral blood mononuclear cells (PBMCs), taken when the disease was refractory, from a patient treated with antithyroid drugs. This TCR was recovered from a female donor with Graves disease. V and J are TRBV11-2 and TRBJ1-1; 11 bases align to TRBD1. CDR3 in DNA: TGTGCCAGCAGCTTAACTGTACTCGGGACAGGGGGTAGAGCTGAAGCTTTCTTT. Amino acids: CASSLTVLGTGGRAEAFF.